Shown below are 12 T cell receptor beta chains from a single sample sequenced in a study of molecular identifiers for immune sequencing clone quantification. One entry per CDR3 protein results from TCRdb running MiXCR on the PCR reads. This table has around 470,000 distinct CDR3 sequences, 20% to 25% appearing once. Sequenced material: naive CD8+ T cells from blood, with Jurkat cell RNA spiked in. Specified subset: FACS-sorted CD8+CD4-CCR7+CD45RA+ naive T cells. Receptor source: a human donor in good health. Some libraries in this study had Jurkat cell RNA spiked in.

The V and J genes are TRBV15 and TRBJ1-4; unclear D gene. The CDR3 has 14 amino acids. Between the trimmed V and J ends, which lost 1 base and 8 bases, there was a span of 11 bases. Germline V lookup: CDR1 LNHNV, CDR2 YYDKDF (reference sequence). CDR3 bases: TGTGCCACCAGCAGAGCGGTAGGGAGCGAAAAACTGTTTTTT. It specifies CATSRAVGSEKLFF.

There are many counts of this clonotype. V gene TRBV6-2 or TRBV6-3 combines with J gene TRBJ1-5; D is unclear. This CDR3 has 13 residues. CDR1 and CDR2 from the germline V gene are MNHEY and SVGEGT. V was shortened by 5 bases and J by 11 bases, with 16 bases between the two germline ends. The CDR3 DNA reads TGTGCCAGCAGTACCCGTGACCCGTGGTCCCAGCATTTT. Encoded protein: CASSTRDPWSQHF.

This clonotype has more than one count but fewer than ten. J is TRBJ2-7 and V is TRBV4-1; no clear D gene. The CDR3 has 15 amino acids. Germline V lookup: CDR1 MGHRA, CDR2 YSYEKL. Trimming pared 4 bases from V and 0 bases from J, leaving 13 bases between. The CDR3 bases are TGCGCCAGCAGCCCCGTGGCATCCGTCTCCTACGAGCAGTACTTC. This codes for CASSPVASVSYEQYF.

The J gene is TRBJ2-7, the V gene TRBV20-1, with D unresolved. The CDR3 extends over 11 amino acids. The V and J ends lost 3 bases and 6 bases respectively, with 9 bases between them. The germline gives CDR1 DFQATT, CDR2 SNEGSKA (reference sequence). CDR3: CSAREGFEQYF. CDR3 nucleotides: TGCAGTGCTAGGGAAGGGTTCGAGCAGTACTTC.

This chain's CDR3 is CASSRATRDQDEQFF. CDR3 nucleotide sequence: TGTGCCAGCAGTCGAGCCACTAGGGACCAGGATGAGCAGTTCTTC. The chain has TRBV2 and TRBJ2-1; D assignment may be TRBD1 or TRBD2 (5 bases each). V was shortened by 5 bases and J by 8 bases, with 19 bases between the two germline ends. The CDR3 consists of 15 residues. Looked up from germline, CDR1 is SNHLY and CDR2 is FYNNEI.

Worth noting for this clonotype: This may stem from a read error, because a much larger clone lies one nucleotide away. The conserved final phenylalanine or tryptophan is absent from the CDR3, which likely points to a read error. The V gene is TRBV20-1, the J gene TRBJ1-1; D unresolved. This CDR3 has 13 amino acids. Germline V gene data show CDR1 as DFQATT and CDR2 as SNEGSKA (reference sequence). Between the trimmed V and J ends, which lost 2 bases and 2 bases, there was a span of 9 bases. CDR3 in DNA: TGCAGTGCTAGAATTAGAGGCAACACTGAAGCTTTCTCT. This translates into CSARIRGNTEAFS.

This chain uses TRBV5-6 with TRBJ2-1; 8 nucleotides line up with TRBD2. Germline V gives CDR1 SGHDT, CDR2 YYEEEE. The J segment lost 12 bases and the V segment lost 0 bases, leaving 5 bases of the junction unmatched. The length of the CDR3 is 13 residues. Written as DNA, the CDR3 is TGTGCCAGCAGCTTGGCGGGAGGGCCGGGGCAGTTCTTC. Translation gives CASSLAGGPGQFF.

There are many counts of this clonotype. The rearrangement links TRBV4-3 to TRBJ1-3; the D is unclear. Between the trimmed V and J ends, which lost 2 bases and 0 bases, there was a span of 11 bases. CDR1 and CDR2 (germline): LGHNA, YSLEER. CDR3 length: 16 residues. The CDR3 DNA is TGCGCCAGCAGCCAATTGGTACCCATCTCTGGAAACACCATATATTTT. It yields the protein CASSQLVPISGNTIYF.

This clonotype was recorded at least ten times. This chain links TRBV7-2 with TRBJ2-7; D not resolved. Trimming stripped 1 base from V and 3 bases from J, with 10 bases between. This CDR3 has 14 amino acids. Germline V gene data show CDR1 as SGHTA and CDR2 as FQGNSA. The CDR3 region has the DNA TGTGCCAGCAGCTTAGGTGGGTTAAACTACGAGCAGTACTTC. It is translated as CASSLGGLNYEQYF.

This clonotype was picked up many times. This chain links TRBV12-3 or TRBV12-4 with TRBJ1-2; no firm D call. V was shortened by 3 bases and J by 6 bases, with 14 bases between the two germline ends. The CDR3 contains 14 residues. The CDR3: CASSFGVVRDGYTF. CDR3 DNA sequence: TGTGCCAGCAGTTTCGGGGTTGTGAGGGATGGCTACACCTTC.

This clonotype was recorded at least ten times. This chain connects TRBV4-3 to TRBJ2-2; TRBD2 aligns across 7 bases. The length of the CDR3 is 17 residues. Germline assignment: CDR1 LGHNA and CDR2 YSLEER. Trimming took 4 bases from V and 4 from J; bases not matched to a gene: 12. This CDR3 is CASSLAFVGGPTGELFF. CDR3 sequence (DNA): TGCGCCAGCAGCCTTGCCTTTGTGGGAGGGCCCACCGGGGAGCTGTTTTTT.

This chain uses TRBV6-2 or TRBV6-3 with TRBJ1-2, with TRBD1 identical over 10 bases. Germline CDR1 and CDR2: MNHEY and SVGEGT. The ends lost 0 bases at V and 5 bases at J; junction bases unmatched: 6. The CDR3 is 16 amino acids. This CDR3 is CASSYSKGTGAYGYTF. CDR3 nucleotide sequence: TGTGCCAGCAGTTACTCGAAAGGGACAGGGGCGTATGGCTACACCTTC.